This T cell receptor beta chain was found in a study of cytomegalovirus exposure and HLA in healthy donors. Broader study findings: As a later analysis showed, several of the most significant clusters appeared to be linked to common viral pathogens.

This CDR3 spans 14 amino acids. V dropped 5 bases and J dropped 1 base, with 12 bases sitting between them. Per germline, CDR1 MRHNA and CDR2 SNTAGT. The primer mix had 60 Vbeta and 13 Jbeta primers. Assay used: immunoSEQ multiplex PCR; TCRdb lists only in-frame clones, some missing. The sample carries approximately 150,000 clones, 75% to 90% recorded once. On this clone: The antigen is undetermined.

Sequencing was performed on PBMCs. The sequence was obtained from a woman under 40 in good health and CMV-seronegative. The genes are TRBV6-4 and TRBJ2-7; the D gene is possibly TRBD1 (6 bases). The CDR3 region has the DNA TGTGCCAGCAGTCACCGGGACACATCCTACGAGCAGTACTTC. As protein: CASSHRDTSYEQYF.